This entry concerns a single T cell receptor (beta chain). The entry originates in a study of blood T cell repertoires in COVID-19. Study in general: Samples of COVID-19 (acute and convalescent) were obtained from the United States, Italy and Spain. Sources were T cells, B-cell-depleted T cells, or PBMCs; the material itself was cDNA or gDNA.

Authors' processing steps: For nucleated cells, counts were estimated from reference gene primer amplification. Data came from immunoSEQ multiplex PCR; TCRdb stores just in-frame clones and leaves some out. V and J calls and clone size come straight from that table; D and trimming were deduced from the DNA. This sample has 80,000 to 95,000 clones; roughly 86% occur once, and the top ten carry about 20%. CDR1 is SGHNT, CDR2 YYREEE, per germline (reference sequence). The CDR3 runs to 14 residues. Trimming took 4 bases from V and 3 from J, leaving 11 bases between them. This clonotype originated in an elderly woman in a cohort sampled during active or convalescent COVID-19. The chain employs TRBV5-4 and TRBJ1-5; maybe TRBD1 (6 bases). The sequenced sample consisted of peripheral blood. CDR3 bases: TGTGCCAGCAGCGTACAGGGATCCAATCAGCCCCAGCATTTT. Translating it yields CASSVQGSNQPQHF.